Given below is one TCR beta chain in context. Libraries were prepared by immunoSEQ multiplex PCR; TCRdb keeps only in-frame clonotypes and omits some of them. The table shows about 130,000 clones, with around four fifths occurring only once. This specimen comes from a study of blood T cell repertoires in COVID-19. The V gene end was trimmed by 8 bases and the J gene end by 8 bases; junction bases not matched to a gene: 9. The CDR3 is 14 residues long. Germline values: CDR1 MDHEN, CDR2 SYDVKM. The material sequenced was peripheral blood. The J gene is TRBJ2-1, the V gene TRBV28; TRBD2 aligns across 10 bases. This TCR was recovered from a man between 60 and 70 years old with acute or convalescent COVID-19. The CDR3 nucleotides are TGTGCCAGCGCCACCCCGGGACTAGCGTATGAGCAGTTCTTC. Its protein is CASATPGLAYEQFF.